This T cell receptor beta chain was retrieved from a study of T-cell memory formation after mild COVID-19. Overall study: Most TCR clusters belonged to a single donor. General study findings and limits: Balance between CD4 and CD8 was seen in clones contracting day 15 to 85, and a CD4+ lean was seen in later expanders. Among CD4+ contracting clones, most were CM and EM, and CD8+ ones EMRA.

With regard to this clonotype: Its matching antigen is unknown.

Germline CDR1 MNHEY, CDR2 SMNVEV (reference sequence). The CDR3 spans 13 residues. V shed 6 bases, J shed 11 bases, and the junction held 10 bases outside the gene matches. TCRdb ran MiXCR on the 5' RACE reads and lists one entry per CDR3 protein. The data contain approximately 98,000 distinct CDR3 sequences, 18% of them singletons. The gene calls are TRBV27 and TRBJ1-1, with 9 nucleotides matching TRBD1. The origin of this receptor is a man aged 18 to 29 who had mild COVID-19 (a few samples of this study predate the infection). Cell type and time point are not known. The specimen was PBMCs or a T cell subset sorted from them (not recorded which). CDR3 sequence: CASRATKQGAAFF. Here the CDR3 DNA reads TGTGCCAGCAGGGCAACCAAACAGGGGGCGGCTTTCTTT.